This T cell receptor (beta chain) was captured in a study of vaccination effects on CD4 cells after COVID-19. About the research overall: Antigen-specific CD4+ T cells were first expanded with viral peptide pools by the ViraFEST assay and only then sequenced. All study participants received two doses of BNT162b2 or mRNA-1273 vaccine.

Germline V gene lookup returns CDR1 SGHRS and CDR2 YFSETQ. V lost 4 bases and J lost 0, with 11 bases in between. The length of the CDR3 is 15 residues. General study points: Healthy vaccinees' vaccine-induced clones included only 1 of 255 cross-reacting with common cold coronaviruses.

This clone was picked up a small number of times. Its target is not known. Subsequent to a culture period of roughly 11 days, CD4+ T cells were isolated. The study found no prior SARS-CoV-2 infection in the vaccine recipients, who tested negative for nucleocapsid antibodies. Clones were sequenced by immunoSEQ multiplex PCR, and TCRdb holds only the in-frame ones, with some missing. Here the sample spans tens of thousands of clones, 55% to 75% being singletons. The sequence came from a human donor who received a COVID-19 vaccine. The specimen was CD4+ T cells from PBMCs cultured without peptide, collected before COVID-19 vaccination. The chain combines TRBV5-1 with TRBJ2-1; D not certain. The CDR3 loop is CASSLQTSSYNEQFF. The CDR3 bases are TGCGCCAGCAGCCTACAGACGAGCTCCTACAATGAGCAGTTCTTC.